This T cell receptor beta chain emerged from a study of blood T cells in healthy people across ages. Germline-derived CDR1 and CDR2 are SGDLS and YYNGEE. The length of the CDR3 is 12 residues. The V end lost 5 bases, the J end lost 9 bases, and 15 bases lay between the germline ends. Using a J-beta primer mix together with a sample-barcoded 5' primer, a second PCR was run for roughly 7 to 12 cycles. TCRdb re-called the 5' RACE reads through MiXCR, storing one row per CDR3 protein. The sample consists of about 1.1 million distinct CDR3 sequences, 35% to 40% of them appearing once. This clonotype was obtained from a man between 18 and 35 years old in good health. The source material was blood. The V and J genes are TRBV9 and TRBJ2-7, with TRBD1 as a possible D gene (6 bases). CDR3 amino acids: CASSGDNPGQYF. The CDR3 coding sequence is TGTGCCAGCAGTGGGGACAATCCCGGGCAGTACTTC.